The present T cell receptor beta chain was sequenced within a study of cytomegalovirus exposure and HLA in healthy donors. This clone showed up just once. The antigen is undetermined. PCR used 60 Vbeta primers and 13 Jbeta primers. Here immunoSEQ multiplex PCR was the method, and the copy in TCRdb shows in-frame clones only, minus some. The sample lists some 100,000 clones; 84% were seen once. This CDR3 contains 15 residues. Germline V lookup: CDR1 SGHNT, CDR2 YENEEA. Trimming stripped 1 base from V and 0 bases from J, with 8 bases between. The study, taken as a whole, reports: A reported reduction in N-insertions relative to the roughly 610-donor mean was seen in an Asian-associated ancestry cluster in a later analysis. Several of the most significant clusters were apparently associated with common viral pathogens in a later analysis. One variant, a missense change in DCLRE1C, was linked in a later analysis to TCR beta V- and J-gene trimming. Researchers reported that a few CMV-associated chains were confirmed in vitro as CMV antigen-specific.

Input material: PBMCs. The V and J genes are TRBV11-3 and TRBJ2-3; D is uncertain. The clonotype originates from a woman younger than 35 in good health and CMV-seronegative. CDR3 residues: CASSLGQTSTDTQYF. DNA for the CDR3: TGTGCCAGCAGCTTAGGTCAAACTAGCACAGATACGCAGTATTTT.